A single sample is the source of the 30 T cell receptor beta chains below, sequenced in a study of spatial heterogeneity in lung cancer. TCRdb re-called the 5' RACE reads with MiXCR, one entry per CDR3 protein. The sample yields approximately 47,000 distinct CDR3 sequences, less than 9% seen once. Time point here: sample taken at primary tumor resection. The study sequenced unsorted whole RNA from tumor, nontumor lung or frozen PBMC. Here the sequenced sample was PBMCs, taken at surgery. The receptors were gathered from a female donor with early-stage non-small cell lung cancer.

This clonotype turned up a few times. This chain connects TRBV19 to TRBJ2-7, with 15 nucleotides matching TRBD2. Germline CDR1 LNHDA, CDR2 SQIVND (reference sequence). CDR3 length: 16 residues. J gave up 3 bases and V 6 bases, and 6 bases lay outside the gene matches. In DNA, the CDR3 is TGTGCCAGTAGAAGGACTAGCGGGGGGGCCGGCTACGAGCAGTACTTC. The encoded protein is CASRRTSGGAGYEQYF.

The chain uses TRBV2 and TRBJ1-2; 8 bases align to TRBD1. Germline assignment: CDR1 SNHLY and CDR2 FYNNEI. Trimming at V came to 6 bases and at J to 6 bases, leaving 12 bases not matched to a gene. The CDR3 loop spans 15 amino acids. CDR3 sequence: CASRRTSGGEDGYTF. Here the CDR3 DNA reads TGTGCCAGCAGACGAACCTCAGGGGGCGAGGATGGCTACACCTTC.

V and J are TRBV12-3 or TRBV12-4 and TRBJ1-2; possible D gene TRBD1, 5 bases. This CDR3 region has 15 residues. Between the trimmed V and J ends, which lost 0 bases and 3 bases, there was a span of 11 bases. In DNA, the CDR3 is TGTGCCAGCAGTTTAGCGCAGGGAAGGGACTATGGCTACACCTTC. This sequence encodes CASSLAQGRDYGYTF.

This clonotype was counted between two and nine times. The rearrangement joins TRBV7-2 to TRBJ2-1; 7 bases agree with TRBD2. The CDR3 has 13 amino acids. After removal of 1 base from V and 12 bases from J, the junction contained 6 bases not matched to a gene. Germline loops: CDR1 SGHTA, CDR2 FQGNSA. Written as DNA, the CDR3 is TGTGCCAGCAGCTTAGAGGGAGGGCGATGGCAGTTCTTC. This sequence encodes CASSLEGGRWQFF. Variable domain in full (rest from reference TRBV7-2 and TRBJ2-1): GAGVSQSPSNKVTEKGKDVELRCDPISGHTALYWYRQSLGQGLEFLIYFQGNSAPDKSGLPSDRFSAERTGGSVSTLTIQRTQQEDSAVYLCASSLEGGRWQFFGPGTRLTVL.

This clonotype turned up a few times. The rearrangement links TRBV7-2 to TRBJ1-1; TRBD1 matches 9 bases. V gave up 1 base and J gave up 1 base; unmatched junction bases: 1. The CDR3 consists of 15 residues. Looked up from germline, CDR1 is SGHTA and CDR2 is FQGNSA. CDR3: CASSLGDRANTEAFF. In DNA, the CDR3 is TGTGCCAGCAGCTTAGGGGACAGGGCGAACACTGAAGCTTTCTTT. Together with reference TRBV7-2 and TRBJ1-1, the CDR3 gives the full variable domain: GAGVSQSPSNKVTEKGKDVELRCDPISGHTALYWYRQSLGQGLEFLIYFQGNSAPDKSGLPSDRFSAERTGGSVSTLTIQRTQQEDSAVYLCASSLGDRANTEAFFGQGTRLTVV.

This clonotype was picked up a small number of times. This sequence joins TRBV7-6 and TRBJ2-1; 10 bases align to TRBD2. The germline CDR1 and CDR2 sequences are SGHVS and FNYEAQ. The V segment lost 5 bases and the J segment 0 bases; nucleotides outside the gene matches: 13. This CDR3 region has 19 residues. In DNA, the CDR3 is TGTGCCAGCAGCGGCGGGCTAGCGGGGGCCCTAAGCTCCTACAATGAGCAGTTCTTC. Encoded protein: CASSGGLAGALSSYNEQFF.

In this sample, this clonotype turned up a few times. The V call is TRBV4-3, the J call TRBJ1-4, with TRBD1 as a possible D gene (5 bases). CDR1 and CDR2 from the germline V gene are LGHNA and YSLEER. The V end was cut by 0 bases, the J end by 8 bases, with 13 bases between. There are 15 residues in the CDR3. CDR3 nucleotide sequence: TGCGCCAGCAGCCAAGACCAGGGTGGAACCGAAAAACTGTTTTTT. It yields the protein CASSQDQGGTEKLFF.

In its sample, this clonotype was seen a few times. The J gene is TRBJ2-1, the V gene TRBV20-1; 8 nucleotides align to TRBD2. The germline gives CDR1 DFQATT, CDR2 SNEGSKA (reference sequence). The V segment lost 3 bases and the J segment 6 bases; nucleotides outside the gene matches: 4. This CDR3 region has 13 residues. The CDR3 protein is CSASGGGANEQFF. The CDR3 DNA follows: TGCAGTGCTAGCGGGGGGGGGGCCAATGAGCAGTTCTTC.

As DNA, the CDR3 is TGTGCCAGCAGCCGTACAGGGAGTTGGAATTCACCCCTCCACTTT. This gives the protein CASSRTGSWNSPLHF. V is TRBV6-5 and J is TRBJ1-6; maybe TRBD1 (6 bases). From germline, CDR1 is MNHEY and CDR2 SVGAGI. This CDR3 is built from 15 residues. V lost 6 bases, J lost 7 bases, and 16 bases lay in between.

The chain recombines TRBV12-3 or TRBV12-4 with TRBJ2-7; TRBD1 matches at 10 bases. V gave up 5 bases and J gave up 2 bases; unmatched junction bases: 3. The CDR3 consists of 14 residues. CDR3 residues: CASSRTGGAYEQYF. CDR3 coding DNA: TGTGCCAGCAGTCGGACAGGGGGTGCCTACGAGCAGTACTTC.

This clonotype turned up a few times. The chain couples TRBV6-2 or TRBV6-3 to TRBJ2-7, with D unclear. V was trimmed by 8 bases and J by 3 bases, leaving 2 bases between them. The CDR3 extends over 9 amino acids. Per the germline V gene, CDR1 is MNHEY and CDR2 is SVGEGT. The CDR3 sequence: CASGYEQYF. CDR3 DNA: TGTGCCAGCGGCTACGAGCAGTACTTC.

The chain uses TRBV12-3 or TRBV12-4 and TRBJ1-6; 9 bases are shared with TRBD1. The CDR3 totals 16 residues. The V segment lost 3 bases and the J segment 9 bases; nucleotides outside the gene matches: 9. The CDR3 protein is CASSLAQGAPGSPLHF. The CDR3 nucleotides are TGTGCCAGCAGTTTGGCACAGGGGGCGCCGGGTTCACCCCTCCACTTT.

The chain uses TRBV4-2 and TRBJ1-2, with D perhaps TRBD1 (5 bases). V lost 5 bases and J lost 2, with 15 bases in between. CDR1 LGHNA and CDR2 YNFKEQ come from the germline V gene. This CDR3 spans 15 amino acids. CDR3 amino acids: CASSTKHRTNYGYTF. CDR3 nucleotides: TGTGCCAGCAGCACAAAACACCGGACAAACTATGGCTACACCTTC.

This chain links TRBV12-5 with TRBJ2-1, with 9 bases matching TRBD1. The CDR3 loop spans 15 amino acids. J lost 0 bases, V lost 7 bases, and 4 bases had no gene match. The germline V gene has CDR1 LGHNT and CDR2 FRNRAP. This CDR3 reads CASAPGQGSYNEQFF. In DNA form, the CDR3 reads TGTGCTAGTGCCCCGGGACAGGGCTCCTACAATGAGCAGTTCTTC.

This sequence joins TRBV5-4 and TRBJ2-7; the D call may be TRBD1 or TRBD2 (5 bases each). The CDR3 spans 18 residues. V was trimmed by 0 bases and J by 8 bases, leaving 27 bases between them. The germline V gene has CDR1 SGHNT and CDR2 YYREEE (reference sequence). The CDR3 region has the DNA TGTGCCAGCAGCTTGGGAGGGGCAGCGCCGACTGGTACGGCAAAGCAGTACTTC. This gives the protein CASSLGGAAPTGTAKQYF.

This clonotype has only a few counts. This chain connects TRBV7-2 to TRBJ2-7; D gene ambiguous. Trimming left V 3 bases short and J 2 bases short, with 11 bases between. Germline CDR1 reads SGHTA; CDR2 reads FQGNSA. The CDR3 loop spans 14 amino acids. CDR3 DNA sequence: TGTGCCAGCAGCTTCGGTGGAAGTACCTACGAGCAGTACTTC. This sequence encodes CASSFGGSTYEQYF.

This clonotype has more than one count but fewer than ten. The rearrangement joins TRBV4-3 to TRBJ2-7; maybe TRBD2 (6 bases). V lost 0 bases and J 2 bases, leaving 11 bases between the germline ends. Germline CDR1 LGHNA, CDR2 YSLEER. The CDR3 sequence is 15 residues long. The CDR3 loop is CASSQDLGEAYEQYF. DNA for the CDR3: TGCGCCAGCAGCCAAGATCTAGGGGAGGCCTACGAGCAGTACTTC.

This clonotype was seen at least ten times. The chain uses TRBV18 and TRBJ2-3; unclear D gene. Per the germline V gene, CDR1 is KGHSH and CDR2 is LQKENI. Trimming took 5 bases from V and 2 from J, leaving 8 bases between them. The CDR3 extends over 13 amino acids. The CDR3 region has the DNA TGTGCCAGCTCATCCCTACTCACAGATACGCAGTATTTT. Translating gives CASSSLLTDTQYF. Drawing the rest from reference TRBV18 and TRBJ2-3, the complete variable domain is NAGVMQNPRHLVRRRGQEARLRCSPMKGHSHVYWYRQLPEEGLKFMVYLQKENIIDESGMPKERFSAEFPKEGPSILRIQQVVRGDSAAYFCASSSLLTDTQYFGPGTRLTVL.

This clonotype was seen many times. J is TRBJ2-7 and V is TRBV4-3, with D uncertain. The CDR3 has 13 residues. Per the germline V gene, CDR1 is LGHNA and CDR2 is YSLEER. Trimming shortened V by 1 base and J by 3 bases, and 7 bases separated the two germline ends. CDR3 loop: CASSQVPDYEQYF. The CDR3 DNA is TGCGCCAGCAGCCAAGTTCCAGACTACGAGCAGTACTTC.

The chain is built from TRBV10-3 and TRBJ1-1; 7 nucleotides line up with TRBD1. V lost 4 bases to trimming and J lost 1 base; unmatched junction nucleotides: 3. The CDR3 totals 14 residues. CDR1 ENHRY and CDR2 SYGVKD come from the germline V gene. CDR3 loop: CAISGDSPNTEAFF. CDR3 DNA sequence: TGTGCCATCAGTGGGGACAGCCCGAACACTGAAGCTTTCTTT.

Many counts were recorded for this clonotype. The genes are TRBV7-9 and TRBJ2-5; tentatively, D is TRBD2 (6 bases). The CDR3 totals 19 residues. The germline CDR1 and CDR2 sequences are SEHNR and FQNEAQ (reference sequence). The V and J ends lost 4 bases and 0 bases respectively, with 24 bases between them. Written as DNA, the CDR3 is TGTGCCAGCAGCTCTGATATCGAGCGGGCAGCGGACCACCAAGAGACCCAGTACTTC. Protein product: CASSSDIERAADHQETQYF.

This clonotype was found a few times. This chain joins TRBV7-9 and TRBJ1-2; 11 bases agree with TRBD1. In germline, CDR1 is SEHNR, CDR2 FQNEAQ (reference sequence). J lost 8 bases, V lost 4 bases, and 9 bases had no gene match. The CDR3 length is 15 residues. The CDR3 is CASSSSGTGGEGYTF. The CDR3 nucleotides read TGTGCCAGCAGCTCCTCCGGGACAGGGGGTGAAGGCTACACCTTC.

The chain links TRBV11-2 to TRBJ2-7; TRBD2 matches at 10 bases. This CDR3 has 15 residues. After removal of 8 bases from V and 3 bases from J, the junction contained 10 bases not matched to a gene. The V gene's germline CDR1 is SGHAT and CDR2 FQNNGV. This chain's CDR3 is CASRTKRGGSYEQYF. In nucleotides, the CDR3 is TGTGCCAGCCGAACAAAGCGGGGGGGAAGCTACGAGCAGTACTTC.

This chain uses TRBV7-2 with TRBJ1-2, with TRBD1 matching 8 bases. Germline CDR1 reads SGHTA; CDR2 reads FQGNSA. V lost 4 bases, J lost 8 bases, and 12 bases stayed unmatched. This CDR3 contains 15 residues. CDR3 loop: CASSSTHYRTGGYTF. The CDR3 bases are TGTGCCAGCAGCTCCACCCATTACCGGACAGGGGGCTACACCTTC.

This clonotype was seen only a few times. This chain links TRBV7-3 with TRBJ2-2; D uncertain. Germline-derived CDR1 and CDR2 are SGHTA and FQGTGA. The germline V and J ends were trimmed by 0 bases and 4 bases, with 9 bases remaining between them. The CDR3 loop spans 15 amino acids. This CDR3 is CASSLTRPGTGELFF. DNA of the CDR3: TGTGCCAGCAGCTTAACGAGGCCCGGCACCGGGGAGCTGTTTTTT. The complete variable domain, with remaining parts taken from reference TRBV7-3 and TRBJ2-2, reads GAGVSQTPSNKVTEKGKYVELRCDPISGHTALYWYRQSLGQGPEFLIYFQGTGAADDSGLPNDRFFAVRPEGSVSTLKIQRTERGDSAVYLCASSLTRPGTGELFFGEGSRLTVL.

A few counts support this clonotype. V and J are TRBV18 and TRBJ1-1; a weak D match, TRBD1 (5 bases). The CDR3 sequence is 20 residues long. V was cut by 6 bases and J by 1 base, with 30 bases left in between. Germline V gives CDR1 KGHSH, CDR2 LQKENI. CDR3 region: CASSSRPYLSTGEQNTEAFF. CDR3 coding DNA: TGTGCCAGCTCTTCTCGACCTTACTTGAGTACGGGGGAGCAGAACACTGAAGCTTTCTTT.

With respect to this clonotype: A much larger clone lies one base from this, so it may be a read error. The chain is built from TRBV29-1 and TRBJ1-6; TRBD1 matches 9 bases. The CDR3 sequence is 15 residues long. Germline assignment: CDR1 SQVTM and CDR2 ANQGSEA. The CDR3 DNA sequence: TGCAGCGTACGGACAGGGGAGTCCTATAATGCACCCCTCCACTTT. Its protein product is CSVRTGESYNAPLHF.

V is TRBV3-1 and J is TRBJ1-1; 9 bases agree with TRBD1. Germline V gives CDR1 LGHDT, CDR2 YNNKEL (reference sequence). V dropped 5 bases and J dropped 4; count of bases not matched to a gene: 5. The CDR3 is 14 amino acids. In DNA form, the CDR3 reads TGTGCCAGCAGCTGGGAGGACAGGGGCACTGAAGCTTTCTTT. Amino acids: CASSWEDRGTEAFF.

The genes are TRBV6-5 and TRBJ1-2, with TRBD1 matching over 7 bases. J lost 3 bases, V lost 2 bases, and 3 bases had no gene match. The CDR3 is 14 amino acids. CDR1 and CDR2 (germline): MNHEY, SVGAGI. DNA for the CDR3: TGTGCCAGCAGTTACGCAGGGGGAGACTATGGCTACACCTTC. It specifies CASSYAGGDYGYTF.

This clonotype was observed at least ten times. V and J are TRBV7-8 and TRBJ1-2; possibly TRBD1 for D (6 bases). This CDR3 comprises 16 residues. Germline V gene sequence: CDR1 SGHVS, CDR2 FQNEAQ. V lost 5 bases and J lost 7, with 23 bases in between. CDR3 in amino acids: CASSPRGSSRGRGYTF. In DNA form, the CDR3 reads TGTGCCAGCAGCCCCAGGGGATCGTCTCGCGGACGTGGCTACACCTTC.